Listed below are T cell receptor beta chains from one sample, sequenced in a study of OX40 agonist ivuxolimab in advanced cancers. Here immunoSEQ multiplex PCR was the method, and the copy in TCRdb shows in-frame clones only, minus some. The sample comprises about 40,000 clones, approximately 80% of which are singletons, and 20% to 25% rests with the top ten. Sequenced material: CD4+ or CD8+ T cells sorted from blood, taken in a trial of the OX40 agonist ivuxolimab. Receptors originate from an adult with an advanced solid tumor such as melanoma, head and neck, liver or kidney cancer. The conserved cysteine and the conserved F or W are not part of the CDR3 here. The D gene is left open where the match is weak.

TRBD2,TRBV6-1,ASSQLAGGPDEQY
-,TRBV9,ASSVGYSGVEAF
-,TRBV28,ASRLRAGIGNEQF
-,TRBV6-5,ASSYSKSYEQY
-,TRBV25-1,ASSPTGTGPYEQY
TRBD1,TRBV29-1,SVVGTGLDYGYT
TRBD1,TRBV5-4,ASSTLTGGGNTIY
-,TRBV9,ASSVAANTGELF
-,TRBV19,ASSLGGYGYT
-,TRBV4-1,ASSRDTDTQY
TRBD1,TRBV29-1,SVAREGAYGYT
TRBD1,TRBV19,ASSITTGDEYYNEQF
-,TRBV6-1,ANSPWRRSGGELF
-,TRBV6-5,ASSYSGSGELF
-,TRBV5-1,ASSLYEGNEQF
-,TRBV5-5,ASSLSTGRAGELF
-,TRBV5-1,ASSFYPMTAGTYNGQF
-,TRBV9,ASSVVGQNTDTQY
-,TRBV13,ASSPRVTDTQY
-,TRBV6-5,ASSYSGGHYGYT
-,TRBV25-1,ASRVGGWEQF
-,TRBV27,ASSFHPDRGYT
-,TRBV4-2,ASSQDPGLTYEQY
-,TRBV6-5,ASSYSHDTYNEQF
-,TRBV2,ASYGQANTGELF
-,TRBV27,ASSPLTGIESSPLH
-,TRBV5-4,ASSLKGGYGYT
-,TRBV7-8,ASSSGVSGANVLT
-,TRBV5-4,ASSLIGGTEAF
-,TRBV11-1,ASSPGERHMDEQF
-,TRBV13,ASSSGTGSGNTIY
-,TRBV5-1,ASSLGGMSYEQY
-,TRBV6-1,ASSVSGYNEQF
-,TRBV7-9,ASTKPDRVYEQF
TRBD1,TRBV27,ASKGTGAHYEQY
-,TRBV5-1,ASSESDGQPQH
-,TRBV10-2,ASSESGAGQPQH
-,TRBV10-1,ASKVQKWGQPQH
-,TRBV28,ASSLTNTEAF
TRBD2,TRBV5-5,ASSFSGRPEYEQY
-,TRBV5-1,ASSLRGEEQY
-,TRBV9,ASSVGVVSTDTQY
TRBD1,TRBV7-3,ASKVGQAGTEAF
-,TRBV28,ASSPGSGPNEKLF
-,TRBV4-3,ASSQDRRQWETQY
-,TRBV11-2,ASSLVNFGTENNEQF
-,TRBV2,ASSEGAFSFNEQF
TRBD2,TRBV7-6,ASSTRAGGLYNEQF
-,TRBV15,ATSRDTEGAELF
TRBD2,TRBV6-1,ASSELAGGQETQY
TRBD2,TRBV7-9,ASSSGGRDTGELF